The entry below describes one T cell receptor (beta chain). Antigen specificity is unknown. Germline-derived CDR1 and CDR2 are ENHRY and SYGVKD. This CDR3 contains 14 residues. The sample originates from a study of T cells expressing NK-cell markers. Across the whole study: TCR beta repertoires came from sorted CD3+CD56+NKG2C+, CD3+CD56+NKG2C- and CD3+CD56-NKG2C+ T cells. Points from the study as a whole: A handful of donors showed these clonotypes also leading the CD3+CD56-NKG2C+ fraction.

TCR beta libraries carry UMIs added by 5'RACE template switching. From the 5' RACE reads, TCRdb lists one entry per CDR3 protein and no DNA. The repertoire table contains 450,000 to 600,000 distinct CDR3 sequences. Sequencing was done on a sample of blood T cells: a sorted CD56 or NKG2C T cell subset, CD4+ or CD8+ T cells, or bulk PBMC T cells (not recorded which). The chain joins TRBV10-3 to TRBJ2-5; the TCRdb D gene call, TRBD2, has no DNA to confirm it. The clonotype originates from a man aged 18-30 years in good health. CDR3 loop: CAISRTSGRETQYF.